This TCR beta chain is drawn from a study of siplizumab effects on memory and regulatory T cells. This clone was detected once. What it recognizes is unknown. Libraries were prepared by immunoSEQ multiplex PCR; TCRdb keeps only in-frame clonotypes and omits some of them. The data hold around 87,000 clones, with about nine tenths observed a single time. Study-wide points: Sequences that were alloreactive and traceable to unstimulated CD4+ memory cells were significantly reduced by siplizumab. The study did not confirm that proliferating Tregs from siplizumab cultures were suppressive.

CDR1 is LNHDA, CDR2 SQIVND, per germline (reference sequence). V lost 0 bases and J 7 bases, leaving 7 bases between the germline ends. This CDR3 is 12 amino acids long. Specimen: CD4+ T cells sorted from blood. This chain links TRBV19 with TRBJ2-7; D remains ambiguous. This TCR was recovered from a human donor in good health. CDR3 residues: CASSIDLEEQYF. The CDR3 nucleotides read TGTGCCAGTAGTATAGATCTCGAAGAGCAGTACTTC. Looking up the rest from reference TRBV19 and TRBJ2-7 gives the full variable domain: DGGITQSPKYLFRKEGQNVTLSCEQNLNHDAMYWYRQDPGQGLRLIYYSQIVNDFQKGDIAEGYSVSREKKESFPLTVTSAQKNPTAFYLCASSIDLEEQYFGPGTRLTVT.